This T cell receptor beta chain was sequenced in a study of control samples from healthy donors and cancer patients (dated by TCRdb to 2020 to 2021). The library was built by means of the immunoSEQ multiplex PCR assay. In TCRdb, the immuneACCESS table is reduced to in-frame sequences with V and J assigned. These tables do not hold every clone; where another copy was compared, an unresolved V gene accounts for under half, and the others remain unexplained. The sample table lists about 130,000 clones, 92% of them with a count of one. The ten most abundant clones make up around 5.8% of the sample. From a lookup of the germline V gene, CDR1 and CDR2 are ENHRY and SYGVKD. V loses 3 bases, J loses 4 bases, and the germline ends lie 7 bases apart. The CDR3 covers 12 residues, taking in both the cysteine and the phenylalanine. The retained sequence is limited to the CDR3, 36 bases, with the frame set at the first base.

Worth noting for this clone: Its cognate antigen has yet to be identified. Per-base qualities were not stored, and no clone one base away is much larger.

The sample consisted of blood. The sequence joins TRBV10-3 to TRBJ2-7; confidence is insufficient to name the D gene. This receptor was taken from a man aged 18 to 29 in good health. The CDR3 region: CAISEGQYEQYF. The bases are TGTGCCATCAGTGAAGGGCAATACGAGCAGTACTTC.